The 24 T cell receptor beta chains listed next were all sequenced from one sample in a study of cytomegalovirus exposure and HLA in healthy donors. This PCR relied on a set of 60 Vbeta primers and 13 Jbeta primers. Repertoires were generated with immunoSEQ multiplex PCR, while TCRdb's copy carries only in-frame clones and drops some. The sample yields under 150,000 clones, about 80% seen once. The specimen sequenced was PBMCs. The source is a boy aged 2 to 9 in good health and CMV-seronegative.

The chain combines TRBV6-5 with TRBJ1-1; no definite D call. Trimming stripped 0 bases from V and 8 bases from J, with 16 bases between. CDR1 MNHEY and CDR2 SVGAGI come from the germline V gene. The length of the CDR3 is 15 residues. The CDR3 protein is CASSYSLSGRREAFF. The CDR3 DNA follows: TGTGCCAGCAGTTACTCGCTTAGCGGGCGACGAGAAGCTTTCTTT.

The chain couples TRBV19 to TRBJ2-1, with a possible D match to TRBD2 (6 bases). Germline lookup yields CDR1 LNHDA and CDR2 SQIVND (reference sequence). Deletions cut 8 bases from V and 2 bases from J, with 13 bases between. This CDR3 is built from 14 residues. CDR3 bases: TGTGCCAGTTCGCCTAGCGCTCCCTACAATGAGCAGTTCTTC. Protein: CASSPSAPYNEQFF.

For this clone: The sample contains more than one DNA sequence encoding this CDR3. J is TRBJ1-6 and V is TRBV10-1; 8 bases are shared with TRBD1. The CDR3 spans 15 residues. CDR1 and CDR2 (germline): WNHNN, SYGVQD (reference sequence). V lost 8 bases, J lost 4 bases, and 7 bases stayed unmatched. CDR3 DNA sequence: TGCGCCAGCGATCAGGGGGCGCGGTATAATTCACCCCTCCACTTT. Protein sequence: CASDQGARYNSPLHF.

This clone occurred a few times. The gene calls are TRBV27 and TRBJ1-1; perhaps TRBD1 as D (6 bases). CDR1 and CDR2 from the germline V gene are MNHEY and SMNVEV (reference sequence). The CDR3 runs to 15 residues. The V end was cut by 6 bases, the J end by 0 bases, with 14 bases between. The CDR3 loop is CASRGGGGMNTEAFF. The CDR3 DNA sequence: TGTGCCAGCAGAGGAGGGGGGGGGATGAACACTGAAGCTTTCTTT.

The chain has TRBV2 and TRBJ1-5, with a weak D call TRBD1 (5 bases). Germline V lookup: CDR1 SNHLY, CDR2 FYNNEI. Trimming cost V 5 bases and J 1 base, with 9 bases left between them. The CDR3 contains 14 residues. Written as DNA, the CDR3 is TGTGCCAGCAGTCCAGGGATGAGCAATCAGCCCCAGCATTTT. This encodes CASSPGMSNQPQHF.

The chain combines TRBV10-3 with TRBJ1-2; tentatively, D is TRBD1 (5 bases). The CDR3 has 16 amino acids. Per germline, CDR1 ENHRY and CDR2 SYGVKD. Trimming left V 7 bases short and J 2 bases short, with 20 bases between. CDR3 protein: CAITRYCKGQNYGYTF. The CDR3, as DNA: TGTGCCATCACCCGGTACTGTAAAGGACAAAACTATGGCTACACCTTC.

V is TRBV2 and J is TRBJ2-7; weak D call: TRBD2 (6 bases). The CDR3 totals 13 residues. Trimming took off 6 bases at V and 0 bases at J, with 9 bases between the two ends. The V gene's germline CDR1 is SNHLY and CDR2 FYNNEI. The CDR3 sequence is CASSERASYEQYV. The CDR3 nucleotides are TGTGCCAGCAGCGAGCGGGCCTCCTACGAGCAGTACGTC.

The chain joins TRBV15 to TRBJ1-5; D uncertain. Trimming left V 1 base short and J 4 bases short, with 14 bases between. The V gene's germline CDR1 is LNHNV and CDR2 YYDKDF (reference sequence). This CDR3 has 16 amino acids. CDR3 nucleotide sequence: TGTGCCACCAGCAGAGGGAGGGTTGAGATTAATCAGCCCCAGCATTTT. As protein: CATSRGRVEINQPQHF.

J is TRBJ2-7 and V is TRBV7-2; 11 positions agree with TRBD1. V dropped 6 bases and J dropped 3; count of bases not matched to a gene: 7. CDR3 length: 15 residues. Germline assignment: CDR1 SGHTA and CDR2 FQGNSA. The CDR3 spells CASSHTGTGGYEQYF. CDR3 sequence (DNA): TGTGCCAGCAGTCACACCGGGACAGGGGGCTACGAGCAGTACTTC. Looking up the rest from reference TRBV7-2 and TRBJ2-7 gives the full variable domain: GAGVSQSPSNKVTEKGKDVELRCDPISGHTALYWYRQSLGQGLEFLIYFQGNSAPDKSGLPSDRFSAERTGGSVSTLTIQRTQQEDSAVYLCASSHTGTGGYEQYFGPGTRLTVT.

The chain carries TRBV19 and TRBJ2-1, with 12 nucleotides matching TRBD2. Germline CDR1 reads LNHDA; CDR2 reads SQIVND (reference sequence). Unmatched junction bases numbered 4, after V lost 1 base and J lost 6 bases. The CDR3 loop spans 16 amino acids. The CDR3 sequence is CASSIVGLAGTNEQFF. CDR3 coding DNA: TGTGCCAGTAGTATAGTAGGACTAGCGGGAACCAATGAGCAGTTCTTC.

This clone occurred a few times. Here the CDR3 reads CASSSLRKVGNQPQHF. CDR3 DNA: TGTGCCAGCAGCTCGCTGAGGAAAGTGGGCAATCAGCCCCAGCATTTT. The genes are TRBV5-6 and TRBJ1-5; the D is unclear. Germline-derived CDR1 and CDR2 are SGHDT and YYEEEE. V was shortened by 3 bases and J by 2 bases, with 15 bases between the two germline ends. The length of the CDR3 is 16 residues.

This clone was counted once. The rearrangement joins TRBV19 to TRBJ1-6, with a weak D call TRBD1 (6 bases). The CDR3 is 16 residues long. Trimming removed 1 base at V and 3 bases at J, with 10 bases between. The germline V gene has CDR1 LNHDA and CDR2 SQIVND (reference sequence). The CDR3 region is CASSIAQGYYNSPLHF. In DNA form, the CDR3 reads TGTGCCAGTAGTATAGCACAGGGCTACTATAATTCACCCCTCCACTTT.

The rearrangement links TRBV18 to TRBJ2-1; a possible D gene is TRBD2 (5 bases). V was cut by 3 bases and J by 8 bases, with 14 bases left in between. The CDR3 consists of 14 residues. Germline CDR1 is KGHSH and CDR2 is LQKENI. CDR3 residues: CASSPDRGSDEQFF. The CDR3 nucleotides read TGTGCCAGCTCACCCGACCGTGGGAGTGATGAGCAGTTCTTC.

The gene calls are TRBV6-5 and TRBJ1-5; perhaps TRBD1 as D (5 bases). The CDR3 totals 14 residues. The V gene's germline CDR1 is MNHEY and CDR2 SVGAGI. Trimming took off 6 bases at V and 3 bases at J, with 12 bases between the two ends. CDR3 in DNA: TGTGCCAGCAGCTTAGACAGAGACAATCAGCCCCAGCATTTT. Translated, it gives CASSLDRDNQPQHF.

The rearrangement links TRBV4-3 to TRBJ1-3; D gene ambiguous. Germline CDR1 reads LGHNA; CDR2 reads YSLEER. The V and J ends lost 0 bases and 0 bases respectively, with 6 bases between them. There are 15 residues in the CDR3. The CDR3 is CASSQEGGSGNTIYF. In nucleotides, the CDR3 is TGCGCCAGCAGCCAAGAGGGAGGCTCTGGAAACACCATATATTTT.

The V and J genes are TRBV5-1 and TRBJ2-3, with D perhaps matching TRBD2 (6 bases). CDR1 is SGHRS and CDR2 is YFSETQ in the germline V gene. This CDR3 spans 15 amino acids. The ends were cut back, 5 bases at V and 5 bases at J, with 18 bases in the middle. The DNA for the CDR3 is TGCGCCAGCAGGGAGGGAAGGCTTGATGGAGATACGCAGTATTTT. Its translation is CASREGRLDGDTQYF.

The rearrangement joins TRBV5-1 to TRBJ2-2; the match to TRBD1 covers 9 bases. The CDR3 has 15 amino acids. V lost 7 bases and J lost 3; bases outside the gene matches: 7. Per germline, CDR1 SGHRS and CDR2 YFSETQ. The CDR3 protein is CASETGGLDTGELFF. CDR3 nucleotide sequence: TGCGCCAGCGAAACAGGGGGCTTGGACACCGGGGAGCTGTTTTTT.

V is TRBV4-1 and J is TRBJ1-1; TRBD1 agrees at 8 bases. The germline V gene has CDR1 MGHRA and CDR2 YSYEKL. Losses at the gene ends were 3 bases for V and 11 bases for J; bases not matched to a gene: 14. The CDR3 contains 15 residues. The CDR3 nucleotides read TGCGCCAGCAGCCAGGATAAGACAGGGGCCGGGAGGGCTTTCTTT. Amino acid sequence: CASSQDKTGAGRAFF.

This clone has a single count. The rearrangement uses TRBV2 and TRBJ1-1, with 8 bases fitting TRBD1. The J segment lost 5 bases and the V segment lost 5 bases, leaving 10 bases of the junction unmatched. The CDR3 is 15 amino acids. The germline V gene has CDR1 SNHLY and CDR2 FYNNEI. The CDR3 DNA reads TGTGCCAGCAGTATAGAGGGACAGGCAAAAACTGAAGCTTTCTTT. This sequence encodes CASSIEGQAKTEAFF.

In this sample, this clone turned up a few times. The genes are TRBV5-8 and TRBJ2-1; D possibly corresponds to TRBD2 (5 bases). Germline V gives CDR1 SGHTS, CDR2 YDEGEE. The length of the CDR3 is 11 residues. Trimming shortened V by 4 bases and J by 15 bases, and 14 bases separated the two germline ends. CDR3 sequence (DNA): TGTGCCAGCAGCCGAGAACTAGTATCGTTCTTC. This encodes CASSRELVSFF.

The rearrangement joins TRBV19 to TRBJ2-1; TRBD1 matches at 11 bases. This CDR3 spans 13 amino acids. Germline loops: CDR1 LNHDA, CDR2 SQIVND (reference sequence). J lost 6 bases, V lost 11 bases, and 6 bases had no gene match. Written as DNA, the CDR3 is TGTGCCTCTGTAGGGACAGGGGGCAATGAGCAGTTCTTC. Amino acids: CASVGTGGNEQFF.

This clone showed up just once. The chain uses TRBV18 and TRBJ1-1; the D is unclear. The V and J ends lost 5 bases and 1 base respectively, with 8 bases between them. The V gene's germline CDR1 is KGHSH and CDR2 LQKENI. CDR3 length: 13 amino acids. The DNA of the CDR3 is TGTGCCAGCTCAGGGAGTCAGAACACTGAAGCTTTCTTT. Its translation: CASSGSQNTEAFF.

The chain recombines TRBV7-2 with TRBJ2-7; 10 bases align to TRBD2. Germline V gene sequence: CDR1 SGHTA, CDR2 FQGNSA. The ends lost 5 bases at V and 2 bases at J; junction bases unmatched: 9. The CDR3 has 16 amino acids. This chain's CDR3 is CASSKGSGGPPYEQYF. The CDR3 bases are TGTGCCAGCAGCAAGGGTAGCGGGGGGCCGCCCTACGAGCAGTACTTC.

The gene calls are TRBV4-3 and TRBJ2-1; D might be TRBD1 (5 bases). CDR3 length equals 16 residues. Looked up from germline, CDR1 is LGHNA and CDR2 is YSLEER. The V gene lost 0 bases and the J gene lost 9 bases, with 18 bases spanning the gap. The CDR3 coding sequence is TGCGCCAGCAGCCAAGATCAGTGGGGCCCTGGCCTTGAGCAGTTCTTC. Protein: CASSQDQWGPGLEQFF.